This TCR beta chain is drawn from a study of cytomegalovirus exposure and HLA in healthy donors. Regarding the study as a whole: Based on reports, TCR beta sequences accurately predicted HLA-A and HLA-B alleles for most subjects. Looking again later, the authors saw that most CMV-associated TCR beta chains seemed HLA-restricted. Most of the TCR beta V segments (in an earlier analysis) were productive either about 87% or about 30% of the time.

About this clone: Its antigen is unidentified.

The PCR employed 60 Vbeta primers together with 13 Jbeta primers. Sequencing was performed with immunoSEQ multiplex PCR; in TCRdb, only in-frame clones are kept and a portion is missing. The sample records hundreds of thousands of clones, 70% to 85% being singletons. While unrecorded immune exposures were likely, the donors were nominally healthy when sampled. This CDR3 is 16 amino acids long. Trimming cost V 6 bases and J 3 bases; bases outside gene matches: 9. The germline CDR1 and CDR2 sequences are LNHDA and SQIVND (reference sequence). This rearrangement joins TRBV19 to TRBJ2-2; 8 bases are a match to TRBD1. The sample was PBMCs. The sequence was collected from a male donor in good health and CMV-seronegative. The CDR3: CASSPTGARYTGELFF. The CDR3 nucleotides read TGTGCCAGTAGCCCGACAGGGGCTCGGTACACCGGGGAGCTGTTTTTT.